What follows are 32 T cell receptor beta chains derived from one specimen sequenced in a study of cytomegalovirus exposure and HLA in healthy donors. Vbeta (60) and Jbeta (13) primers were used in the PCR. Only in-frame clones appear in the TCRdb table, and some are missing; sequencing was by immunoSEQ multiplex PCR. The sample lists hundreds of thousands of clones, around 83% occurring once. Sequencing was performed on PBMCs. The source is a girl between 5 and 17 years old in good health and CMV-seronegative.

The chain carries TRBV7-2 and TRBJ1-2; a weak D match, TRBD1 (6 bases). Germline CDR1 SGHTA, CDR2 FQGNSA. This CDR3 is built from 13 residues. With 3 bases removed from V and 8 bases from J, the gap between germline ends came to 13 bases. CDR3 DNA sequence: TGTGCCAGCAGCTTTCGGACAGACTTGGGCTACACCTTC. Protein product: CASSFRTDLGYTF.

This chain links TRBV7-9 with TRBJ2-5, with no clear D. Looked up from germline, CDR1 is SEHNR and CDR2 is FQNEAQ (reference sequence). This CDR3 spans 12 amino acids. V was trimmed by 3 bases and J by 3 bases, leaving 5 bases between them. The CDR3 here is CASSLPEETQYF. As DNA, the CDR3 is TGTGCCAGCAGCTTGCCGGAAGAGACCCAGTACTTC. The full variable domain, in which reference TRBV7-9 and TRBJ2-5 provide the parts outside the CDR3, is DTGVSQNPRHKITKRGQNVTFRCDPISEHNRLYWYRQTLGQGPEFLTYFQNEAQLEKSRLLSDRFSAERPKGSFSTLEIQRTEQGDSAMYLCASSLPEETQYFGPGTRLLVL.

The chain is built from TRBV28 and TRBJ2-3; 9 bases agree with TRBD2. Unmatched junction bases numbered 11, after V lost 6 bases and J lost 4 bases. Looked up from germline, CDR1 is MDHEN and CDR2 is SYDVKM. This CDR3 region has 16 residues. CDR3 protein: CASSPPGAGGADTQYF. As DNA, the CDR3 is TGTGCCAGCAGCCCCCCGGGAGCGGGAGGAGCAGATACGCAGTATTTT. Looking up the rest from reference TRBV28 and TRBJ2-3 gives the full variable domain: DVKVTQSSRYLVKRTGEKVFLECVQDMDHENMFWYRQDPGLGLRLIYFSYDVKMKEKGDIPEGYSVSREKKERFSLILESASTNQTSMYLCASSPPGAGGADTQYFGPGTRLTVL.

The chain carries TRBV27 and TRBJ1-4; possibly TRBD1 for D (5 bases). The CDR3 is 14 residues long. V gave up 2 bases and J gave up 8 bases, with 12 bases separating them. Germline CDR1 is MNHEY and CDR2 is SMNVEV (reference sequence). CDR3 loop: CASSLRGTAEKLFF. For the CDR3, the DNA is TGTGCCAGCAGTTTAAGGGGTACAGCGGAAAAACTGTTTTTT.

This sequence joins TRBV18 and TRBJ1-3; tentatively, D is TRBD1 (5 bases). The CDR3 spans 13 residues. Trimming pared 3 bases from V and 8 bases from J, leaving 11 bases between. Germline-derived CDR1 and CDR2 are KGHSH and LQKENI. The CDR3: CASSPSTVDTIYF. CDR3 nucleotide sequence: TGTGCCAGCTCACCCTCGACAGTCGACACCATATATTTT.

The rearrangement uses TRBV6-1 and TRBJ1-3; D uncertain. This CDR3 spans 13 amino acids. Germline loops: CDR1 MNHNS, CDR2 SASEGT. The ends were cut back, 7 bases at V and 8 bases at J, with 15 bases in the middle. The CDR3 protein is CASTDPGADTIYF. For the CDR3, the DNA is TGTGCCAGCACCGACCCGGGTGCGGACACCATATATTTT.

As concerns this clone: A junction boundary mismatches the germline segment, possibly from a read error. The chain couples TRBV2 to TRBJ2-1; the D gene is possibly TRBD2 (5 bases). Germline-derived CDR1 and CDR2 are SNHLY and FYNNEI. The CDR3 consists of 11 residues. CDR3 DNA: TGTGCCAGCAGGGAAGGAGGTGAGCAGTTCTTC. It encodes CASREGGEQFF.

The chain links TRBV2 to TRBJ1-1; 7 positions match TRBD1. The ends lost 6 bases at V and 1 base at J; junction bases unmatched: 8. Per germline, CDR1 SNHLY and CDR2 FYNNEI. The CDR3 is made up of 15 amino acids. CDR3 DNA: TGTGCCAGCAGCGGCCGAGGGGGCACGAACACTGAAGCTTTCTTT. Translated, it gives CASSGRGGTNTEAFF.

The CDR3: CAANSGGALNEQFF. In DNA form, the CDR3 reads TGTGCCGCAAATAGCGGGGGGGCACTGAATGAGCAGTTCTTC. The chain links TRBV5-4 to TRBJ2-1; 11 bases are a match to TRBD2. J lost 7 bases, V lost 10 bases, and 10 bases had no gene match. Germline CDR1 reads SGHNT; CDR2 reads YYREEE (reference sequence). The CDR3 runs 14 residues. The whole variable domain, remainder taken from reference TRBV5-4 and TRBJ2-1, is ETGVTQSPTHLIKTRGQQVTLRCSSQSGHNTVSWYQQALGQGPQFIFQYYREEENGRGNFPPRFSGLQFPNYSSELNVNALELDDSALYLCAANSGGALNEQFFGPGTRLTVL.

The V call is TRBV27, the J call TRBJ2-2; the match to TRBD1 covers 8 bases. There are 16 residues in the CDR3. Germline V gene data show CDR1 as MNHEY and CDR2 as SMNVEV (reference sequence). J lost 5 bases, V lost 7 bases, and 12 bases had no gene match. For the CDR3, the DNA is TGTGCCAGCACGATATGGTGGCAGGGGGCGACCGGGGAGCTGTTTTTT. It translates to CASTIWWQGATGELFF.

The CDR3 region has the DNA TGTGCCACCAAGAGCCCCAACAATGAGCAGTTCTTC. Its translation: CATKSPNNEQFF. This sequence joins TRBV6-5 and TRBJ2-1; D is ambiguous. CDR1 and CDR2 (germline): MNHEY, SVGAGI. The CDR3 length is 12 residues. The V end lost 10 bases, the J end lost 5 bases, and 12 bases lay between the germline ends.

V usage is TRBV10-2 and J usage is TRBJ1-2; TRBD1 might be the D (5 bases). The CDR3 spans 12 residues. Per germline, CDR1 WSHSY and CDR2 SAAADI. Trimming cost V 4 bases and J 5 bases, with 8 bases left between them. CDR3 region: CASSVQGYGYTF. CDR3 coding DNA: TGCGCCAGCAGTGTTCAGGGATATGGCTACACCTTC.

The chain is built from TRBV9 and TRBJ1-3, with 9 bases that match TRBD1. In germline, CDR1 is SGDLS, CDR2 YYNGEE. CDR3 size: 17 residues. V trimming: 3 bases; J trimming: 0 bases; junction bases outside the gene matches: 7. This chain's CDR3 is CASSAGTGRFSGNTIYF. CDR3 coding DNA: TGTGCCAGCAGCGCCGGGACAGGGAGGTTCTCTGGAAACACCATATATTTT.

About this clone itself: One junction end disagrees with the germline gene, perhaps due to a read error. The chain recombines TRBV7-9 with TRBJ2-3; a weak D match, TRBD1 (5 bases). CDR3 size: 16 residues. Per the germline V gene, CDR1 is SEHNR and CDR2 is FQNEAQ (reference sequence). The chain's CDR3 is CSSSSSRQGRMDTQYF. The DNA of the CDR3 is TGTTCCAGCAGCTCGTCCCGTCAGGGTAGGATGGATACGCAGTATTTT.

The rearrangement links TRBV28 to TRBJ1-2, with D perhaps matching TRBD1 (5 bases). Trimming stripped 5 bases from V and 4 bases from J, with 8 bases between. Germline values: CDR1 MDHEN, CDR2 SYDVKM. This CDR3 spans 12 amino acids. The CDR3 region is CASSPGIYGYTF. The CDR3 coding sequence is TGTGCCAGCAGTCCAGGGATCTATGGCTACACCTTC.

V usage is TRBV6-5 and J usage is TRBJ1-5; 8 nucleotides align to TRBD1. CDR3 length: 14 amino acids. CDR1 and CDR2 (germline): MNHEY, SVGAGI. V lost 6 bases to trimming and J lost 9 bases; unmatched junction nucleotides: 10. In DNA form, the CDR3 reads TGTGCCAGCAGGCGCGGACAGGGTAGTCGGCCCCAGCATTTT. Translating gives CASRRGQGSRPQHF.

The rearrangement links TRBV5-1 to TRBJ2-7; 8 bases are a match to TRBD1. Germline V lookup: CDR1 SGHRS, CDR2 YFSETQ. This CDR3 has 13 amino acids. V shed 7 bases and J 4 bases; nucleotides not matched to a gene: 7. Here the CDR3 DNA reads TGCGCCAGCCGCCGGGGACAGGCTTACGAGCAGTACTTC. Protein product: CASRRGQAYEQYF. The full variable domain, its missing parts supplied by reference TRBV5-1 and TRBJ2-7, is KAGVTQTPRYLIKTRGQQVTLSCSPISGHRSVSWYQQTPGQGLQFLFEYFSETQRNKGNFPGRFSGRQFSNSRSEMNVSTLELGDSALYLCASRRGQAYEQYFGPGTRLTVT.

This sequence joins TRBV2 and TRBJ2-3, with 7 nucleotides matching TRBD1. The CDR3 contains 15 residues. The germline V gene has CDR1 SNHLY and CDR2 FYNNEI. After removal of 6 bases from V and 0 bases from J, the junction contained 6 bases not matched to a gene. The CDR3 loop reads CASRLGGISTDTQYF. For the CDR3, the DNA is TGTGCCAGCAGATTAGGGGGCATTAGCACAGATACGCAGTATTTT.

V and J are TRBV7-8 and TRBJ1-1, with TRBD1 as a possible D gene (6 bases). Germline lookup yields CDR1 SGHVS and CDR2 FQNEAQ. This CDR3 is 16 amino acids long. Between the trimmed V and J ends, which lost 7 bases and 3 bases, there was a span of 21 bases. The CDR3 DNA follows: TGTGCCAGCACCCTAGCCCCGGGGGGGGCGCACACTGAAGCTTTCTTT. Translation: CASTLAPGGAHTEAFF.

V is TRBV10-3 and J is TRBJ2-3; 10 nucleotides line up with TRBD1. Trimming cost V 6 bases and J 7 bases; bases outside gene matches: 7. CDR1 ENHRY and CDR2 SYGVKD come from the germline V gene. CDR3 length equals 14 residues. The CDR3 spells CAIRIGQGEHTQYF. The DNA for the CDR3 is TGTGCCATCAGAATAGGACAGGGGGAGCATACGCAGTATTTT.

This clone was picked up one time. Other DNA sequences in the sample encode the same CDR3. The chain employs TRBV27 and TRBJ1-5; 8 bases line up with TRBD1. Germline lookup yields CDR1 MNHEY and CDR2 SMNVEV (reference sequence). The CDR3 has 14 residues. Trimming cost V 1 base and J 4 bases; bases outside gene matches: 0. DNA of the CDR3: TGTGCCAGCAGTTTATACAGGGGGAATCAGCCCCAGCATTTT. Translating gives CASSLYRGNQPQHF.

J is TRBJ2-7 and V is TRBV9, with 10 bases lining up with TRBD1. This CDR3 has 16 amino acids. V dropped 4 bases and J dropped 3; count of bases not matched to a gene: 10. The germline V gene encodes CDR1 SGDLS and CDR2 YYNGEE. The CDR3 sequence: CASSTFEGQGIYEQYF. Here the CDR3 DNA reads TGTGCCAGCAGCACCTTTGAGGGACAGGGGATCTACGAGCAGTACTTC.

The chain couples TRBV28 to TRBJ2-7, with a tentative D call TRBD1 (5 bases). Trimming took off 3 bases at V and 5 bases at J, with 14 bases between the two ends. This CDR3 contains 14 residues. The germline V gene encodes CDR1 MDHEN and CDR2 SYDVKM. CDR3 in DNA: TGTGCCAGCAGTTTGGCAGGGAATGTGCACGAGCAGTACTTC. Translating it yields CASSLAGNVHEQYF.

Only a few counts were recorded for this clone. The rearrangement links TRBV7-2 to TRBJ1-2, with 10 bases aligning to TRBD1. CDR1 and CDR2 from the germline V gene are SGHTA and FQGNSA. V lost 4 bases, J lost 1 base, and 3 bases stayed unmatched. The CDR3 is 15 amino acids. The DNA for the CDR3 is TGTGCCAGCAGCTCGACAGGGGGCGTTAACTATGGCTACACCTTC. Translation: CASSSTGGVNYGYTF.

The V gene is TRBV10-1, the J gene TRBJ2-5, with TRBD2 matching over 7 bases. V gave up 8 bases and J gave up 2 bases; unmatched junction bases: 23. The CDR3 sequence is 19 residues long. From germline, CDR1 is WNHNN and CDR2 SYGVQD (reference sequence). The CDR3 nucleotides read TGCGCCAGCCGTGCAGAATACTATCGGCGGGAGTTGGGTCAAGAGACCCAGTACTTC. Its translation: CASRAEYYRRELGQETQYF.

The genes are TRBV5-6 and TRBJ1-5; 8 bases are a match to TRBD1. The V segment lost 0 bases and the J segment 3 bases; nucleotides outside the gene matches: 5. Germline CDR1 reads SGHDT; CDR2 reads YYEEEE. The CDR3 covers 16 residues. Here the CDR3 reads CASSLGQGLNNQPQHF. Written as DNA, the CDR3 is TGTGCCAGCAGCTTGGGACAGGGGTTGAACAATCAGCCCCAGCATTTT.

This sequence joins TRBV15 and TRBJ1-2; no reliable D call. CDR3 size: 15 residues. V lost 0 bases, J lost 4 bases, and 12 bases lay in between. The germline V gene has CDR1 LNHNV and CDR2 YYDKDF (reference sequence). CDR3 sequence: CATSRDLGRSYGYTF. The CDR3 nucleotides read TGTGCCACCAGCAGAGACCTCGGTCGAAGCTATGGCTACACCTTC.

This clone was observed a handful of times. The chain employs TRBV4-1 and TRBJ1-6; D gene ambiguous. CDR1 and CDR2 from the germline V gene are MGHRA and YSYEKL. V was trimmed by 0 bases and J by 9 bases, leaving 15 bases between them. CDR3 length: 16 amino acids. This CDR3 reads CASSQEEGAPSSPLHF. CDR3 bases: TGCGCCAGCAGCCAAGAAGAGGGCGCCCCAAGTTCACCCCTCCACTTT.

On this clone: An end of the junction does not agree with germline; a read error may underlie this. The CDR3 reads CATSGETGGSYEQYF. The DNA of the CDR3 is TGTGCCACCAGCGGAGAAACAGGGGGCTCCTACGAGCAGTACTTC. The rearrangement joins TRBV15 to TRBJ2-7, with 8 bases matching TRBD1. The CDR3 has 15 amino acids. Germline assignment: CDR1 LNHNV and CDR2 YYDKDF (reference sequence). The full variable domain, completed using reference TRBV15 and TRBJ2-7, is DAMVIQNPRYQVTQFGKPVTLSCSQTLNHNVMYWYQQKSSQAPKLLFHYYDKDFNNEADTPDNFQSRRPNTSFCFLDIRSPGLGDTAMYLCATSGETGGSYEQYFGPGTRLTVT.

This rearrangement joins TRBV5-1 to TRBJ1-1, with TRBD1 matching over 7 bases. Germline V gives CDR1 SGHRS, CDR2 YFSETQ. Germline trimming cut 7 bases from V and 1 base from J; bases unmatched to any gene: 10. This CDR3 region has 15 residues. The CDR3 DNA reads as TGCGCCAGCGGAACGGGGGGGACAGCGAACACTGAAGCTTTCTTT. Translating gives CASGTGGTANTEAFF.

The chain combines TRBV18 with TRBJ2-1; D is undetermined. V lost 3 bases, J lost 8 bases, and 11 bases lay in between. This CDR3 spans 13 amino acids. CDR1 and CDR2 from the germline V gene are KGHSH and LQKENI. CDR3 amino acids: CASSPSLLDEQFF. CDR3 in DNA: TGTGCCAGCTCACCGAGTCTTTTGGATGAGCAGTTCTTC.

The rearrangement uses TRBV5-1 and TRBJ2-3; the match to TRBD2 covers 7 bases. Germline CDR1 and CDR2: SGHRS and YFSETQ. The trim removed 2 bases at V and 0 bases at J, leaving 9 bases unmatched. The CDR3 sequence is 17 residues long. The CDR3 sequence: CASSLPGRGTSTDTQYF. In nucleotides, the CDR3 is TGCGCCAGCAGCTTACCAGGGAGGGGAACTAGCACAGATACGCAGTATTTT.